The entry below describes one T cell receptor beta chain. Within the sample, other DNA sequences also encode this same CDR3. Some clones are missing from TCRdb's copy, which holds only in-frame ones; the method was immunoSEQ multiplex PCR. Of 340,000 or so clones in the sample, over 90% are singletons; the top ten hold 5.7%. The entry originates in a study of brain T cells in children with intractable seizures. Time point of the sample: blood from clinic visit 5 months post-surgery; TSC patient then seizure free. There are 13 residues in the CDR3. CDR1 and CDR2 (germline): KGHSH, LQKENI. Trimming took 3 bases from V and 3 from J, leaving 8 bases between them.

J is TRBJ1-1 and V is TRBV18; D is uncertain. Sequencing used peripheral blood, obtained more than 4 months after surgery. The source of this sequence is a boy less than two years old with tuberous sclerosis and intractable seizures. This CDR3 reads CASSPPGDTEAFF. For the CDR3, the DNA is TGTGCCAGCTCACCTCCCGGGGACACTGAAGCTTTCTTT.